The 20 T cell receptor beta chains in this list originate from one sample, sequenced in a study of human T cells and chemical hapten exposure. The time point denotes: pre-sensitization, week 0. Treatment in this sample: therapeutic diphenylcyclopropenone sensitization with weekly scalp DPC. Each CDR3 protein is one row after TCRdb ran MiXCR on the RACE reads. This table has over 300,000 distinct CDR3 sequences, roughly 5.3% appearing once. The sequencing here drew on whole blood, taken in connection with sensitization to the hapten diphenylcyclopropenone (DPC). These receptor sequences come from a woman between 45 and 60 years old with alopecia areata. Some clones in this sample may be carry-over from other donors' samples.

This clonotype was picked up a small number of times. The chain carries TRBV7-2 and TRBJ2-5; D perhaps matches TRBD2 (5 bases). Trimming pared 7 bases from V and 2 bases from J, leaving 14 bases between. This CDR3 is 14 amino acids long. Germline V gene lookup returns CDR1 SGHTA and CDR2 FQGNSA. DNA of the CDR3: TGTGCCAGCACCAGGACTCTAACACAAGAGACCCAGTACTTC. The encoded protein is CASTRTLTQETQYF.

This clonotype was recorded many times. The chain carries TRBV20-1 and TRBJ2-2; 12 bases map to TRBD2. The CDR3 has 15 amino acids. Germline V gene sequence: CDR1 DFQATT, CDR2 SNEGSKA (reference sequence). V shed 0 bases and J 6 bases; nucleotides not matched to a gene: 2. CDR3 in amino acids: CSARDRTSGAGELFF. CDR3 in DNA: TGCAGTGCTAGAGACAGGACTAGCGGGGCCGGGGAGCTGTTTTTT.

This clonotype was seen repeatedly, ten times or more. For the CDR3, the DNA is TGCAGCGTTGAAAGCAGGGGGCAAGCCAAAAACATTCAGTACTTC. This sequence encodes CSVESRGQAKNIQYF. This sequence joins TRBV29-1 and TRBJ2-4; 8 bases align to TRBD1. There are 15 residues in the CDR3. Germline V gene lookup returns CDR1 SQVTM and CDR2 ANQGSEA. Losses at the gene ends were 2 bases for V and 0 bases for J; bases not matched to a gene: 3.

This clonotype was counted between two and nine times. The V and J genes are TRBV4-2 and TRBJ1-1; D ambiguous. Between the trimmed V and J ends, which lost 0 bases and 2 bases, there was a span of 19 bases. The CDR3 consists of 18 residues. The germline V gene has CDR1 LGHNA and CDR2 YNFKEQ. CDR3 DNA sequence: TGTGCCAGCAGCCAAGATTCGGCGGCTAGTGCTTACAACACTGAAGCTTTCTTT. This translates into CASSQDSAASAYNTEAFF.

This clonotype showed up just a few times. This chain links TRBV12-3 or TRBV12-4 with TRBJ1-6; 9 bases map to TRBD1. The J segment lost 4 bases and the V segment lost 7 bases, leaving 5 bases of the junction unmatched. The CDR3 contains 15 residues. The chain's CDR3 is CASTSGTGYNSPLHF. CDR3 sequence (DNA): TGTGCCAGCACCTCGGGGACAGGGTATAATTCACCCCTCCACTTT.

This clonotype was counted between two and nine times. CDR3 loop: CASSLGKVEQFF. CDR3 nucleotide sequence: TGTGCCAGCAGTTTAGGGAAGGTCGAGCAGTTCTTC. The chain carries TRBV12-3 or TRBV12-4 and TRBJ2-1; D gene ambiguous. Trimming removed 1 base from V and 10 bases from J, with 8 bases in between. The CDR3 is 12 amino acids.

This chain connects TRBV7-9 to TRBJ2-1; possible D gene TRBD2, 11 bases. There are 19 residues in the CDR3. The V and J ends lost 7 bases and 10 bases respectively, with 35 bases between them. CDR1 SEHNR and CDR2 FQNEAQ come from the germline V gene (reference sequence). In DNA form, the CDR3 reads TGTGCCAGCATACCGGGACAGGGGATCGATAGCGGGAGGGCCGGGGAGCAGTTCTTC. It translates to CASIPGQGIDSGRAGEQFF.

This clonotype was seen a handful of times. V is TRBV3-1 and J is TRBJ2-2; the D gene is possibly TRBD1 (6 bases). The CDR3 extends over 15 amino acids. Trimming shortened V by 4 bases and J by 3 bases, and 12 bases separated the two germline ends. Germline V CDR1 and CDR2: LGHDT, YNNKEL (reference sequence). The DNA of the CDR3 is TGTGCCAGCAGCCGGACAGAAGAGTACACCGGGGAGCTGTTTTTT. Amino acid sequence: CASSRTEEYTGELFF.

This clonotype appeared a few times. CDR3 amino acids: CASSLGTGRTKLFF. The CDR3 nucleotides read TGTGCCAGCAGCTTAGGGACAGGGAGGACAAAACTGTTTTTT. The rearrangement joins TRBV13 to TRBJ1-4; TRBD1 aligns across 7 bases. Germline V CDR1 and CDR2: PRHDT, FYEKMQ (reference sequence). Germline trimming cut 0 bases from V and 10 bases from J; bases unmatched to any gene: 5. This CDR3 comprises 14 residues. The full variable domain, in which reference TRBV13 and TRBJ1-4 provide the parts outside the CDR3, is AAGVIQSPRHLIKEKRETATLKCYPIPRHDTVYWYQQGPGQDPQFLISFYEKMQSDKGSIPDRFSAQQFSDYHSELNMSSLELGDSALYFCASSLGTGRTKLFFGSGTQLSVL.

This chain connects TRBV12-3 or TRBV12-4 to TRBJ1-2; D unclear. Deletions cut 3 bases from V and 8 bases from J, with 10 bases between. This CDR3 has 12 residues. CDR3 DNA: TGTGCCAGCAGTTTCACCGGGCTCGGCTACACCTTC. This translates into CASSFTGLGYTF.

This clonotype was seen ten or more times. The chain carries TRBV5-1 and TRBJ2-7; D uncertain. The CDR3 is 15 residues long. CDR1 and CDR2 from the germline V gene are SGHRS and YFSETQ. Trimming removed 3 bases at V and 1 base at J, with 14 bases between. The chain's CDR3 is CASSSSVLQSYEQYF. The CDR3 DNA reads as TGCGCCAGCAGCTCGTCCGTTCTACAGTCCTACGAGCAGTACTTC.

This sequence joins TRBV12-3 or TRBV12-4 and TRBJ2-3, with 9 bases fitting TRBD2. There are 14 residues in the CDR3. Germline trimming cut 8 bases from V and 3 bases from J; bases unmatched to any gene: 6. In DNA form, the CDR3 reads TGTGCCAGCTCTAGCGGGGAATCGACAGATACGCAGTATTTT. Protein: CASSSGESTDTQYF.

This clonotype was observed at least ten times. The gene calls are TRBV11-3 and TRBJ2-3; 7 bases are a match to TRBD2. This CDR3 is 14 amino acids long. Trimming took 0 bases from V and 7 from J; bases not matched to a gene: 4. Germline assignment: CDR1 SGHNT and CDR2 YENEEA. CDR3 nucleotides: TGTGCCAGCAGCTTAGATCGAGCGGGATATACGCAGTATTTT. Translating it yields CASSLDRAGYTQYF.

This clonotype showed up just a few times. The V and J genes are TRBV28 and TRBJ1-4; D gene unclear. V lost 6 bases, J lost 8 bases, and 7 bases lay in between. Looked up from germline, CDR1 is MDHEN and CDR2 is SYDVKM. The CDR3 is 11 amino acids. The CDR3 here is CASRSGEKLFF. In DNA, the CDR3 is TGTGCCAGCAGGAGTGGGGAAAAACTGTTTTTT.

The chain recombines TRBV20-1 with TRBJ2-7; the D is unclear. Germline V CDR1 and CDR2: DFQATT, SNEGSKA (reference sequence). The CDR3 spans 14 residues. Trimming stripped 3 bases from V and 3 bases from J, with 15 bases between. The CDR3 sequence is CSARAVPSNYEQYF. Here the CDR3 DNA reads TGCAGTGCTAGGGCAGTGCCCAGTAACTACGAGCAGTACTTC.

This clonotype was seen only a few times. Because the CDR3's place on the DNA is in doubt, the DNA is left out and the CDR3 is given as listed by TCRdb. V is TRBV12-3 or TRBV12-4 and J is TRBJ2-1; the table's D gene call, TRBD1, was not cross checked with the DNA. From its first to its last residue, the CDR3 has 12 amino acids. The CDR3 loop is CASSSSTGSGIF.

This clonotype was observed at least ten times. The chain carries TRBV20-1 and TRBJ2-7; D unclear. V lost 4 bases, J lost 0 bases, and 16 bases lay in between. Germline loops: CDR1 DFQATT, CDR2 SNEGSKA (reference sequence). This CDR3 comprises 15 residues. CDR3 DNA sequence: TGCAGTGCTAACAAACCAGGCGGTTACTCCTACGAGCAGTACTTC. It yields the protein CSANKPGGYSYEQYF.

This clonotype was counted ten times or more. The chain carries TRBV7-2 and TRBJ2-3; 8 bases fit TRBD1. The CDR3 loop spans 14 amino acids. Germline V gives CDR1 SGHTA, CDR2 FQGNSA. V lost 1 base and J lost 3; bases outside the gene matches: 0. The CDR3 bases are TGTGCCAGCAGCTTAGACAGGGGGACAGATACGCAGTATTTT. It codes for CASSLDRGTDTQYF.

This clonotype was found many times. This CDR3 reads CASSPGHGNIQYF. The CDR3, as DNA: TGTGCCAGCAGCCCGGGACACGGAAACATTCAGTACTTC. The V and J genes are TRBV7-9 and TRBJ2-4; TRBD1 might be the D (6 bases). Per the germline V gene, CDR1 is SEHNR and CDR2 is FQNEAQ (reference sequence). Trimming took off 5 bases at V and 6 bases at J, with 11 bases between the two ends. The CDR3 loop spans 13 amino acids.

In this sample, this clonotype turned up many times. CDR3 DNA sequence: TGTGCCAGCAGTGAATCAGGGGGCCCTAATCAGCCCCAGCATTTT. It codes for CASSESGGPNQPQHF. The genes are TRBV6-1 and TRBJ1-5; 8 bases are shared with TRBD1. The J segment lost 4 bases and the V segment lost 2 bases, leaving 4 bases of the junction unmatched. Germline CDR1 and CDR2: MNHNS and SASEGT. The CDR3 loop spans 15 amino acids.